The text below deals with one TCR beta chain. The antigen remains unidentified. Sequencing used immunoSEQ multiplex PCR; TCRdb keeps in-frame clones, though not all of them. This sample has about 86,000 clones, with 88% found just once. This CDR3 contains 19 residues. Trimming took 0 bases from V and 0 from J; bases not matched to a gene: 12. Germline V lookup: CDR1 LNHDA, CDR2 SQIVND (reference sequence). These data originate in a study of graft-versus-host responses after intestinal transplantation. Study-level background: Recipients got multivisceral, liver-intestinal, or isolated intestinal transplants.

The rearrangement joins TRBV19 to TRBJ2-3, with 7 bases matching TRBD2. The origin of this receptor is a human donor who was the organ donor for an intestinal transplant. The sample here was unstimulated CD4+ T cells sorted from spleen or lymph node cells, taken before transplant. In DNA form, the CDR3 reads TGTGCCAGTAGTATAGATCCCCGGGGGAGCGGGGCTAGCACAGATACGCAGTATTTT. It translates to CASSIDPRGSGASTDTQYF.